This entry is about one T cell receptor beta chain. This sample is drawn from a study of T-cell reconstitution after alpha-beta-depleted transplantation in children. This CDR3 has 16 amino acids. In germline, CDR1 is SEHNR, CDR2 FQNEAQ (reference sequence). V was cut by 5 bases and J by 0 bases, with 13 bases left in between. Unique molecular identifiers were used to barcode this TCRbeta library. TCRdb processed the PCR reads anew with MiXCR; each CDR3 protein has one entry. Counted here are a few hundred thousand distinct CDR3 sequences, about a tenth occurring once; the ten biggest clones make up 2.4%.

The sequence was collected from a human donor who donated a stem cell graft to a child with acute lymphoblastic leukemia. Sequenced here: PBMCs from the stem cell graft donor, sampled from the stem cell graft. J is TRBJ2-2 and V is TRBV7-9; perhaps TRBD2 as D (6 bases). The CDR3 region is CASSPSGGSNTGELFF. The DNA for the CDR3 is TGTGCCAGCAGCCCAAGTGGGGGGTCGAACACCGGGGAGCTGTTTTTT.